These 11 T cell receptor beta chains were all obtained from the same sample, sequenced in a study of blood T cell repertoires in COVID-19. Sequencing used immunoSEQ multiplex PCR; TCRdb keeps in-frame clones, though not all of them. The table lists a few hundred thousand clones, about 91% of them singletons, with under 8% in the top ten. Sample: peripheral blood. All receptors come from a woman in her twenties or thirties with COVID-19, enrolled during active disease.

The rearrangement uses TRBV19 and TRBJ2-7; tentatively, D is TRBD2 (5 bases). The CDR3 runs to 12 residues. Germline CDR1 LNHDA, CDR2 SQIVND (reference sequence). V lost 4 bases to trimming and J lost 3 bases, with 7 bases between them. This CDR3 is CASSRGLYEQYF. The CDR3 DNA follows: TGTGCCAGTAGTAGAGGACTCTACGAGCAGTACTTC.

The V call is TRBV7-9, the J call TRBJ1-3, with a weak D call TRBD1 (5 bases). The CDR3 is made up of 15 amino acids. V dropped 1 base and J dropped 1 base, with 8 bases sitting between them. Germline values: CDR1 SEHNR, CDR2 FQNEAQ (reference sequence). CDR3 in DNA: TGTGCCAGCAGCTTAGGGAAGGGGTCTGGAAACACCATATATTTT. Its translation: CASSLGKGSGNTIYF. Using reference TRBV7-9 and TRBJ1-3 for the parts outside the CDR3, the full variable domain is DTGVSQNPRHKITKRGQNVTFRCDPISEHNRLYWYRQTLGQGPEFLTYFQNEAQLEKSRLLSDRFSAERPKGSFSTLEIQRTEQGDSAMYLCASSLGKGSGNTIYFGEGSWLTVV.

The chain couples TRBV9 to TRBJ1-6; tentatively, D is TRBD1 (6 bases). The V gene lost 0 bases and the J gene lost 7 bases, with 11 bases spanning the gap. Germline loops: CDR1 SGDLS, CDR2 YYNGEE. CDR3 size: 15 residues. The CDR3 sequence is CASSVEGETNSPLHF. In DNA form, the CDR3 reads TGTGCCAGCAGCGTAGAGGGGGAAACGAATTCACCCCTCCACTTT.

The chain combines TRBV7-2 with TRBJ2-7, with a weak D call TRBD1 (6 bases). This CDR3 is built from 15 residues. V was pared by 5 bases and J by 4 bases, with 18 bases between. Germline V gene lookup returns CDR1 SGHTA and CDR2 FQGNSA. The CDR3 nucleotides are TGTGCCAGCAGCCAAGCTTCGGACAGCCAGTACGAGCAGTACTTC. Its protein is CASSQASDSQYEQYF.

This clone was observed once. J is TRBJ2-7 and V is TRBV6-5, with 10 bases matching TRBD1. Germline loops: CDR1 MNHEY, CDR2 SVGAGI. This CDR3 spans 16 amino acids. J gave up 3 bases and V 0 bases, and 5 bases lay outside the gene matches. CDR3 residues: CASSYSGGTGDYEQYF. The CDR3, as DNA: TGTGCCAGCAGTTACTCCGGCGGGACAGGGGACTACGAGCAGTACTTC.

This rearrangement joins TRBV9 to TRBJ1-3; D ambiguous. Per the germline V gene, CDR1 is SGDLS and CDR2 is YYNGEE. Trimming left V 3 bases short and J 2 bases short, with 15 bases between. CDR3 size: 16 residues. CDR3 coding DNA: TGTGCCAGCAGCGCTAGCCTTCAGCAAACTGGAAACACCATATATTTT. Amino acids: CASSASLQQTGNTIYF.

The CDR3 bases are TGTGCCAGTAGTACCCAGGGGAGCAATCAGCCCCAGCATTTT. It codes for CASSTQGSNQPQHF. The chain uses TRBV19 and TRBJ1-5, with D possibly matching TRBD1 (6 bases). Germline loops: CDR1 LNHDA, CDR2 SQIVND (reference sequence). V was cut by 4 bases and J by 1 base, with 8 bases left in between. This CDR3 has 14 residues.

The rearrangement links TRBV10-3 to TRBJ2-7; 14 bases are shared with TRBD2. The CDR3 loop spans 16 amino acids. CDR1 and CDR2 (germline): ENHRY, SYGVKD. The ends lost 10 bases at V and 0 bases at J; junction bases unmatched: 8. The CDR3 is CATRLAGGPHSYEQYV. The DNA for the CDR3 is TGTGCCACGCGACTAGCGGGAGGGCCCCACTCCTACGAGCAGTACGTC.

This rearrangement joins TRBV28 to TRBJ1-2; 8 bases align to TRBD1. This CDR3 is 14 amino acids long. V shed 5 bases and J 4 bases; nucleotides not matched to a gene: 6. Germline CDR1 reads MDHEN; CDR2 reads SYDVKM. The CDR3: CASSPGQGPYGYTF. CDR3 DNA: TGTGCCAGCAGTCCCGGACAGGGACCCTATGGCTACACCTTC.

The chain is built from TRBV28 and TRBJ1-2; perhaps TRBD1 as D (5 bases). V was trimmed by 2 bases and J by 9 bases, leaving 22 bases between them. CDR1 is MDHEN and CDR2 is SYDVKM in the germline V gene. The CDR3 has 16 amino acids. CDR3 residues: CASSLTPWAREASYTF. As DNA, the CDR3 is TGTGCCAGCAGTTTAACGCCCTGGGCCAGGGAGGCTAGCTACACCTTC.

This CDR3 reads CASSPEDRASINGAGYGYTF. DNA of the CDR3: TGTGCCAGCAGCCCCGAGGACAGGGCGTCTATCAATGGGGCTGGGTATGGCTACACCTTC. The chain carries TRBV7-6 and TRBJ1-2, with 8 bases that match TRBD1. From germline, CDR1 is SGHVS and CDR2 FNYEAQ. V dropped 5 bases and J dropped 5; count of bases not matched to a gene: 25. This CDR3 has 20 amino acids. Drawing the rest from reference TRBV7-6 and TRBJ1-2, the complete variable domain is GAGVSQSPRYKVTKRGQDVALRCDPISGHVSLYWYRQALGQGPEFLTYFNYEAQQDKSGLPNDRFSAERPEGSISTLTIQRTEQRDSAMYRCASSPEDRASINGAGYGYTFGSGTRLTVV.